Described below is a single T cell receptor (beta chain) sequence and its context. Repertoires were generated with immunoSEQ multiplex PCR, while TCRdb's copy carries only in-frame clones and drops some. There are 330,000 or so clones in the sample; around nine tenths occur only once, and 1% lies in the top ten. This sample is drawn from a study of blood T cell repertoires in COVID-19. The V gene's germline CDR1 is MNHEY and CDR2 SMNVEV (reference sequence). With 2 bases removed from V and 10 bases from J, the gap between germline ends came to 14 bases. The CDR3 runs 13 residues. V and J are TRBV27 and TRBJ1-1; possible D gene TRBD1, 5 bases. This clonotype was obtained from a woman younger than 45 who had been exposed to COVID-19. Sequencing input: PBMCs or T cells enriched from blood (not recorded which). Here the CDR3 DNA reads TGTGCCAGCAGTTTAGGACACCTGGGTGCAGCTTTCTTT. Translated: CASSLGHLGAAFF.